One sample yielded the 15 T cell receptor beta chains listed below, sequenced in a study of cytomegalovirus exposure and HLA in healthy donors. This PCR relied on a set of 60 Vbeta primers and 13 Jbeta primers. Clones were read by immunoSEQ multiplex PCR, and TCRdb kept only the in-frame ones, dropping some. The sample has roughly 130,000 clones, 74% seen once. The sequenced sample consisted of PBMCs. These TCRs come from a woman in her 50s in good health and CMV-seropositive.

This clone showed up just a few times. The chain employs TRBV5-6 and TRBJ2-7; D might be TRBD2 (6 bases). The CDR3 contains 15 residues. V shed 4 bases and J shed 2 bases, with 16 bases lying between them. The germline V gene encodes CDR1 SGHDT and CDR2 YYEEEE. Written as DNA, the CDR3 is TGTGCCAGCAGCGCGGGACCCACAAAGGCCTACGAGCAGTACTTC. Its protein is CASSAGPTKAYEQYF. The variable domain in full, with the rest retrieved from reference TRBV5-6 and TRBJ2-7, is DAGVTQSPTHLIKTRGQQVTLRCSPKSGHDTVSWYQQALGQGPQFIFQYYEEEERQRGNFPDRFSGHQFPNYSSELNVNALLLGDSALYLCASSAGPTKAYEQYFGPGTRLTVT.

CDR3 nucleotides: TGTGCTAGTGCCACGACTAGCGGGGGATTTGAGCAGTACTTC. Translation gives CASATTSGGFEQYF. The J gene is TRBJ2-7, the V gene TRBV12-5; 12 nucleotides line up with TRBD2. Looked up from germline, CDR1 is LGHNT and CDR2 is FRNRAP. The CDR3 is 14 amino acids. Unmatched junction bases numbered 8, after V lost 7 bases and J lost 7 bases.

V and J are TRBV18 and TRBJ1-1; no reliable D call. CDR1 KGHSH and CDR2 LQKENI come from the germline V gene. CDR3 length: 13 residues. Trimming cost V 2 bases and J 6 bases, with 10 bases left between them. Here the CDR3 reads CASSPEKRPEAFF. CDR3 coding DNA: TGTGCCAGCTCACCAGAGAAGCGCCCTGAAGCTTTCTTT.

This clone came up once. The gene calls are TRBV15 and TRBJ1-2; 9 bases map to TRBD1. With V trimmed by 1 base and J by 7 bases, 4 bases remained unmatched. In germline, CDR1 is LNHNV, CDR2 YYDKDF (reference sequence). The CDR3 contains 14 residues. The CDR3 region is CATSRGDREGGYTF. CDR3 DNA: TGTGCCACCAGCAGAGGGGACAGGGAGGGTGGCTACACCTTC.

J is TRBJ1-1 and V is TRBV19, with a tentative D call TRBD1 (5 bases). Deletions cut 2 bases from V and 5 bases from J, with 12 bases between. Germline V lookup: CDR1 LNHDA, CDR2 SQIVND (reference sequence). This CDR3 region has 14 residues. The CDR3 DNA reads TGTGCCAGTAGTATACGGGCCCCAGGGACTGAAGCTTTCTTT. Protein: CASSIRAPGTEAFF.

This chain links TRBV4-3 with TRBJ2-6; 8 bases match TRBD1. V lost 1 base to trimming and J lost 12 bases; unmatched junction nucleotides: 2. Germline-derived CDR1 and CDR2 are LGHNA and YSLEER. The CDR3 spans 13 residues. The CDR3 region has the DNA TGCGCCAGCAGCCAAGCGCAGGGGGCCGTCCTGACTTTC. It yields the protein CASSQAQGAVLTF.

Here the CDR3 DNA reads TGCAGTGCTAGGAACAGGGAAGCTTTCTTT. Residues: CSARNREAFF. J is TRBJ1-1 and V is TRBV20-1; possibly TRBD1 for D (5 bases). Trimming pared 3 bases from V and 8 bases from J, leaving 7 bases between. Germline lookup yields CDR1 DFQATT and CDR2 SNEGSKA (reference sequence). The CDR3 runs 10 residues.

This clone came up a few times. The chain employs TRBV4-1 and TRBJ2-1, with TRBD2 matching 10 bases. Germline V gene lookup returns CDR1 MGHRA and CDR2 YSYEKL. V trimming: 4 bases; J trimming: 4 bases; junction bases outside the gene matches: 4. The CDR3 totals 15 residues. The CDR3 protein is CASSPGLAVYNEQFF. The CDR3 nucleotides are TGCGCCAGCAGCCCCGGACTAGCGGTGTACAATGAGCAGTTCTTC.

The V and J genes are TRBV15 and TRBJ2-1, with 8 bases fitting TRBD1. V was pared by 2 bases and J by 3 bases, with 6 bases of the junction left unmatched. The germline V gene has CDR1 LNHNV and CDR2 YYDKDF (reference sequence). This CDR3 spans 16 amino acids. The CDR3 reads CATSRKTGGDYNEQFF. For the CDR3, the DNA is TGTGCCACCAGCAGAAAAACAGGGGGAGACTACAATGAGCAGTTCTTC.

The chain has TRBV5-1 and TRBJ1-2; no firm D call. Germline CDR1 is SGHRS and CDR2 is YFSETQ. Trimming removed 3 bases at V and 8 bases at J, with 14 bases between. The CDR3 loop spans 13 amino acids. Written as DNA, the CDR3 is TGCGCCAGCAGCTCCCTGGTCGCTGAGGGCTACACCTTC. It encodes CASSSLVAEGYTF.

The rearrangement uses TRBV5-1 and TRBJ1-1, with D perhaps TRBD1 (6 bases). CDR3 length equals 11 residues. Trimming cost V 1 base and J 8 bases, with 6 bases left between them. Germline CDR1 and CDR2: SGHRS and YFSETQ. CDR3 bases: TGCGCCAGCAGCTTGACAGGGGAAGCTTTCTTT. It specifies CASSLTGEAFF.

This clone has just one count. The CDR3 spells CASSGLAGAYNEQFF. Written as DNA, the CDR3 is TGTGCCAGCAGTGGACTAGCGGGGGCCTACAATGAGCAGTTCTTC. The V gene is TRBV6-4, the J gene TRBJ2-1; 12 bases agree with TRBD2. V lost 4 bases to trimming and J lost 2 bases; unmatched junction nucleotides: 0. The CDR3 runs 15 residues. Per germline, CDR1 MRHNA and CDR2 SNTAGT.

The J gene is TRBJ1-2, the V gene TRBV7-2, with no clear D. The ends were cut back, 4 bases at V and 8 bases at J, with 14 bases in the middle. Per the germline V gene, CDR1 is SGHTA and CDR2 is FQGNSA. The length of the CDR3 is 13 residues. DNA of the CDR3: TGTGCCAGCAGCTCGGTGGGCTTTGGGGGCTACACCTTC. Protein: CASSSVGFGGYTF.

A few counts support this clone. V gene TRBV30 combines with J gene TRBJ1-1; the match to TRBD1 covers 8 bases. Per germline, CDR1 GTSNPN and CDR2 SVGIG (reference sequence). This CDR3 has 12 residues. V lost 1 base to trimming and J lost 8 bases; unmatched junction nucleotides: 3. CDR3 sequence (DNA): TGTGCCTGGAGTGGCAGGGGGCACGAAGCTTTCTTT. It codes for CAWSGRGHEAFF.

V is TRBV27 and J is TRBJ2-6, with TRBD1 matching 8 bases. Germline V gene sequence: CDR1 MNHEY, CDR2 SMNVEV (reference sequence). V shed 4 bases and J 3 bases; nucleotides not matched to a gene: 8. This CDR3 comprises 17 residues. The CDR3 region has the DNA TGTGCCAGCAGTTCAAGCTCAGGGGGCAATGGGGCCAACGTCCTGACTTTC. This translates into CASSSSSGGNGANVLTF.